Listed here are 7 T cell receptor beta chains from one sample, sequenced in a study of blood T cell repertoires in COVID-19. Method: immunoSEQ multiplex PCR; TCRdb's copy keeps in-frame clones and lacks some. Found here are about 350,000 clones, roughly 87% of them singletons; the top ten hold around 8.9%. The sequenced sample was peripheral blood. These receptors were taken from a man in his thirties or forties with COVID-19, enrolled during active disease.

The V gene is TRBV2, the J gene TRBJ1-1, with D maybe TRBD1 (5 bases). Germline V gene lookup returns CDR1 SNHLY and CDR2 FYNNEI. V lost 10 bases to trimming and J lost 1 base, with 13 bases between them. The CDR3 is 13 amino acids. CDR3 nucleotide sequence: TGTGCCAACACGGGACTCCCGAACACTGAAGCTTTCTTT. Amino acid sequence: CANTGLPNTEAFF. The variable domain in full, with the rest retrieved from reference TRBV2 and TRBJ1-1, is EPEVTQTPSHQVTQMGQEVILRCVPISNHLYFYWYRQILGQKVEFLVSFYNNEISEKSEIFDDQFSVERPDGSNFTLKIRSTKLEDSAMYFCANTGLPNTEAFFGQGTRLTVV.

This CDR3 is CASNPQGSGGYTF. As DNA, the CDR3 is TGTGCCAGCAACCCACAGGGATCAGGAGGCTACACCTTC. The chain combines TRBV6-2 or TRBV6-3 with TRBJ1-2, with D perhaps TRBD1 (6 bases). The CDR3 totals 13 residues. Germline loops: CDR1 MNHEY, CDR2 SVGEGT. The V and J ends lost 7 bases and 8 bases respectively, with 17 bases between them.

The V and J genes are TRBV3-1 (or the pseudogene TRBV3-2) and TRBJ2-5; 8 bases map to TRBD1. J lost 1 base, V lost 4 bases, and 11 bases had no gene match. CDR3 size: 17 residues. Germline-derived CDR1 and CDR2 are LGHDT and YNNKEL (reference sequence). CDR3 in amino acids: CASSPLYGQGFQETQYF. The CDR3 bases are TGTGCCAGCAGCCCCCTTTACGGACAGGGTTTCCAAGAGACCCAGTACTTC.

This chain links TRBV2 with TRBJ1-1, with D perhaps TRBD1 (6 bases). V lost 7 bases, J lost 1 base, and 16 bases lay in between. Germline V gene lookup returns CDR1 SNHLY and CDR2 FYNNEI. The CDR3 runs 15 residues. The CDR3 region has the DNA TGTGCCAGCAAAGAGGGGGATTGGGGGAACACTGAAGCTTTCTTT. It is translated as CASKEGDWGNTEAFF. The complete variable domain, with remaining parts taken from reference TRBV2 and TRBJ1-1, reads EPEVTQTPSHQVTQMGQEVILRCVPISNHLYFYWYRQILGQKVEFLVSFYNNEISEKSEIFDDQFSVERPDGSNFTLKIRSTKLEDSAMYFCASKEGDWGNTEAFFGQGTRLTVV.

The chain links TRBV7-9 to TRBJ2-5, with 11 bases fitting TRBD2. V lost 5 bases, J lost 6 bases, and 17 bases stayed unmatched. The germline CDR1 and CDR2 sequences are SEHNR and FQNEAQ (reference sequence). The CDR3 is made up of 18 amino acids. The CDR3 coding sequence is TGTGCCAGCAGCCCCTATCCTCTCGCTAGCGGGAGGATCAAGACCCAGTACTTC. As protein: CASSPYPLASGRIKTQYF.

To note about this clone: A much larger clone differs from this one at a single base, so this may be a read error. V is TRBV6-5 and J is TRBJ2-2; D unresolved. V lost 6 bases and J lost 0, with 5 bases in between. The germline CDR1 and CDR2 sequences are MNHEY and SVGAGI. The CDR3 runs 13 residues. The CDR3 is CASRAPNTGELFF. The CDR3 coding sequence is TGTGCCAGCAGGGCACCGAACACCGGGGAGCTGTTTTTT.

The chain couples TRBV7-2 to TRBJ2-7; D not certain. Germline values: CDR1 SGHTA, CDR2 FQGNSA. V was cut by 0 bases and J by 1 base, with 7 bases left in between. There are 14 residues in the CDR3. The DNA of the CDR3 is TGTGCCAGCAGCTTAGCCGCTAGGTCCTACGAGCAGTACTTC. Its translation is CASSLAARSYEQYF. Full variable domain (outside the CDR3, taken from reference TRBV7-2 and TRBJ2-7): GAGVSQSPSNKVTEKGKDVELRCDPISGHTALYWYRQSLGQGLEFLIYFQGNSAPDKSGLPSDRFSAERTGGSVSTLTIQRTQQEDSAVYLCASSLAARSYEQYFGPGTRLTVT.